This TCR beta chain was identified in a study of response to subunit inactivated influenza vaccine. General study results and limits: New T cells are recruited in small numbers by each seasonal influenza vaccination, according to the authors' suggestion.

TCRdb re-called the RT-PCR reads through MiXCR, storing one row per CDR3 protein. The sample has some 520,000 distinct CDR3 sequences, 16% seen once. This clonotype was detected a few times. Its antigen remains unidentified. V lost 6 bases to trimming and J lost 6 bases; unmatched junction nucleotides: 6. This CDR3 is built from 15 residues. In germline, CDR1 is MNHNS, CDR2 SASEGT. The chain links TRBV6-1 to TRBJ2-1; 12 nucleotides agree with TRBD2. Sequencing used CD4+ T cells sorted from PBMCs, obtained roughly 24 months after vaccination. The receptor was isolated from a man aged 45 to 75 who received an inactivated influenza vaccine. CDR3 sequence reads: CASSRLAGATNEQFF. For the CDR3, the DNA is TGTGCCAGCAGCCGACTAGCGGGGGCCACCAATGAGCAGTTCTTC.